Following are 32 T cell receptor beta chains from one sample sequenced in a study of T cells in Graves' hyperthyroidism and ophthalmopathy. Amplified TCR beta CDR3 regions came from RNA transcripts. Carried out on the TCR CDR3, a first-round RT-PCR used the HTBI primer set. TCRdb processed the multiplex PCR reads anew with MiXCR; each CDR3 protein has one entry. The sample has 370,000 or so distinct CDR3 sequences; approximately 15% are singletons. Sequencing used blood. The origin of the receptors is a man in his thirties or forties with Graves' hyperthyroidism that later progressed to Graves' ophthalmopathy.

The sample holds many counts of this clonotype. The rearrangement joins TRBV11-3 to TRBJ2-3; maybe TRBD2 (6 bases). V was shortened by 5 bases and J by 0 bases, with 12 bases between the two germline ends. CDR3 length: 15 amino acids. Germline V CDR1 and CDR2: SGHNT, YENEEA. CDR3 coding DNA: TGTGCCAGCAGCGTAGGAGGGTGGAGCACAGATACGCAGTATTTT. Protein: CASSVGGWSTDTQYF.

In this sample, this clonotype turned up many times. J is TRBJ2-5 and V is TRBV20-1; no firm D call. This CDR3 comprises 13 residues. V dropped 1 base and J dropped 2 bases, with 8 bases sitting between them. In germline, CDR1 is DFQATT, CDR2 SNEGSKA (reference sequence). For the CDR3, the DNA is TGCAGTGCTAGAGTGGGAAGACAAGAGACCCAGTACTTC. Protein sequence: CSARVGRQETQYF.

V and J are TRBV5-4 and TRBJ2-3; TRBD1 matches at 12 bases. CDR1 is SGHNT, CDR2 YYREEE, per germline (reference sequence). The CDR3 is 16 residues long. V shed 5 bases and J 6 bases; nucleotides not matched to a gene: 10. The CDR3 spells CASSYSGTGGFDTQYF. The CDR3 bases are TGTGCCAGCAGTTATTCCGGGACAGGGGGCTTTGATACGCAGTATTTT.

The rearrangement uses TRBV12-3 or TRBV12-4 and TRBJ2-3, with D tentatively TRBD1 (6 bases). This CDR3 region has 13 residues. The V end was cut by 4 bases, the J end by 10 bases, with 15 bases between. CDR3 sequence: CASSSGQLPSQYF. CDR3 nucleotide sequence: TGTGCCAGCAGTTCCGGACAGCTCCCCTCGCAGTATTTT.

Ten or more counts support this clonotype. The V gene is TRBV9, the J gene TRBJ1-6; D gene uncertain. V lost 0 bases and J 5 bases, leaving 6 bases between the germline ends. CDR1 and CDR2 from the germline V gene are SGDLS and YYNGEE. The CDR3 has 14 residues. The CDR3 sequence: CASSVAVDNSPLHF. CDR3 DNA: TGTGCCAGCAGCGTAGCTGTAGATAATTCACCCCTCCACTTT.

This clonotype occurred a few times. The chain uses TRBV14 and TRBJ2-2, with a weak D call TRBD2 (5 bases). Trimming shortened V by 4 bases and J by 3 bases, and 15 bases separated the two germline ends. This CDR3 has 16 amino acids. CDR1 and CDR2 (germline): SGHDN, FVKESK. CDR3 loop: CASSRAGLADTGELFF. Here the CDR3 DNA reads TGTGCCAGCAGCCGAGCCGGGCTAGCTGACACCGGGGAGCTGTTTTTT.

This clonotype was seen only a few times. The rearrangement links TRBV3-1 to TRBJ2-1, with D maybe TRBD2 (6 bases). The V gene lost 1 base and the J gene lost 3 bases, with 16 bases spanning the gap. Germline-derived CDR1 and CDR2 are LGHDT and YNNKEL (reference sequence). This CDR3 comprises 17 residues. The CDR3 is CASSQASRGFFYNEQFF. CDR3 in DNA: TGTGCCAGCAGCCAAGCGTCGCGGGGATTTTTCTACAATGAGCAGTTCTTC.

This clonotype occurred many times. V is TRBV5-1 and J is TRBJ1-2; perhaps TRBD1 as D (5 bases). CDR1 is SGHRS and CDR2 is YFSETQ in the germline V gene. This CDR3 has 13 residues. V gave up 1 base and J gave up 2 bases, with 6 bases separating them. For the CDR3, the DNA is TGCGCCAGCAGCTTGCCAGGGAACTATGGCTACACCTTC. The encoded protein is CASSLPGNYGYTF. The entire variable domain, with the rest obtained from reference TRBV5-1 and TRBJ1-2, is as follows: KAGVTQTPRYLIKTRGQQVTLSCSPISGHRSVSWYQQTPGQGLQFLFEYFSETQRNKGNFPGRFSGRQFSNSRSEMNVSTLELGDSALYLCASSLPGNYGYTFGSGTRLTVV.

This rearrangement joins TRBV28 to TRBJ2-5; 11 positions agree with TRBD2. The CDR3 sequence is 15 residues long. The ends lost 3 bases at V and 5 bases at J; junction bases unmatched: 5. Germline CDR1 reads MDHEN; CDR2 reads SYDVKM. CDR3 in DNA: TGTGCCAGCAGTTTCTTAGCGGGGGGGGGTGAGACCCAGTACTTC. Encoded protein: CASSFLAGGGETQYF. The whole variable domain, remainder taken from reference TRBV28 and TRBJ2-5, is DVKVTQSSRYLVKRTGEKVFLECVQDMDHENMFWYRQDPGLGLRLIYFSYDVKMKEKGDIPEGYSVSREKKERFSLILESASTNQTSMYLCASSFLAGGGETQYFGPGTRLLVL.

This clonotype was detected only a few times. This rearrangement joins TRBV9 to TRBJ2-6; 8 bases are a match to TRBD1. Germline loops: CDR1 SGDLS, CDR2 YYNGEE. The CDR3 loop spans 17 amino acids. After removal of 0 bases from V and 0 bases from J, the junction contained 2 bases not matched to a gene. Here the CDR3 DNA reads TGTGCCAGCAGCGTAGCGGGACAGGTCTCTGGGGCCAACGTCCTGACTTTC. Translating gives CASSVAGQVSGANVLTF.

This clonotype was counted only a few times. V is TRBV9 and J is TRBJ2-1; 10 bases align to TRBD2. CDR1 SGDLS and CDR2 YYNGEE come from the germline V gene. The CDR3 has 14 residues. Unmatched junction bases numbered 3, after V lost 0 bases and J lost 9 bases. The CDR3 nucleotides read TGTGCCAGCAGCGTAGGTCTAGCGGGGGTTGAGCAGTTCTTC. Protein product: CASSVGLAGVEQFF.

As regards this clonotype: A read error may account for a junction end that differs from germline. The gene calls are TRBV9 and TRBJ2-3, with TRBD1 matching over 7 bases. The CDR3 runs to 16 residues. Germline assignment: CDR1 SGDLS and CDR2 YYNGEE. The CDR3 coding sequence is TGCGCCAGCAGCTCCTGGACAGGCGATAGCACAGATACGCAGTATTTT. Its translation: CASSSWTGDSTDTQYF.

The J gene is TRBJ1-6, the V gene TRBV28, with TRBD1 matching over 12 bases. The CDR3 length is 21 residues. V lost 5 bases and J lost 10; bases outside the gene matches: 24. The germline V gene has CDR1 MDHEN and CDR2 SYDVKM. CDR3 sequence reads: CASSPVGGVIVGTGGLSPLHF. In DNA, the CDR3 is TGTGCCAGCAGTCCTGTTGGAGGGGTAATTGTGGGGACAGGGGGCCTATCACCCCTCCACTTT.

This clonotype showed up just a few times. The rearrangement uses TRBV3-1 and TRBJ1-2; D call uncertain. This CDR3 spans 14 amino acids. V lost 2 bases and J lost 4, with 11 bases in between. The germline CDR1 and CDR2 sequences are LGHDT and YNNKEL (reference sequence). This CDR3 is CASSQRLLGYGYTF. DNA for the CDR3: TGTGCCAGCAGCCAAAGACTGCTCGGCTATGGCTACACCTTC.

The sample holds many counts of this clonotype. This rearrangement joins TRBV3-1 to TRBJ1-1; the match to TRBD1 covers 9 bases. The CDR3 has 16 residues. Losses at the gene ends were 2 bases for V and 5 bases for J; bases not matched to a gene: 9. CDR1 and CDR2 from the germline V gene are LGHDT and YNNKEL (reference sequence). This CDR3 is CASSQLTWDRVTEAFF. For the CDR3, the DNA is TGTGCCAGCAGCCAACTGACCTGGGACAGGGTGACTGAAGCTTTCTTT.

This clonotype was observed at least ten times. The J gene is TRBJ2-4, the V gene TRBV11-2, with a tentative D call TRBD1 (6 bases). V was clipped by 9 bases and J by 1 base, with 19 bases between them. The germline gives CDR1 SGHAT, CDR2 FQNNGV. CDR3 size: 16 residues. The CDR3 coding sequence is TGTGCCAGTCCTACTCAATACAGGGTGGCCAAAAACATTCAGTACTTC. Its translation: CASPTQYRVAKNIQYF. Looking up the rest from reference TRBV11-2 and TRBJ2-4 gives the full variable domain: EAGVAQSPRYKIIEKRQSVAFWCNPISGHATLYWYQQILGQGPKLLIQFQNNGVVDDSQLPKDRFSAERLKGVDSTLKIQPAKLEDSAVYLCASPTQYRVAKNIQYFGAGTRLSVL.

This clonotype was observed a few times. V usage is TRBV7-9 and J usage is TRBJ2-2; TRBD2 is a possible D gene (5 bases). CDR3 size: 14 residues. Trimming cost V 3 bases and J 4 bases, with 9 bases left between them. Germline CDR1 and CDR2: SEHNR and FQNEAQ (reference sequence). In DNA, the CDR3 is TGTGCCAGCAGCTTTGAGAGGGTCACCGGGGAGCTGTTTTTT. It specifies CASSFERVTGELFF.

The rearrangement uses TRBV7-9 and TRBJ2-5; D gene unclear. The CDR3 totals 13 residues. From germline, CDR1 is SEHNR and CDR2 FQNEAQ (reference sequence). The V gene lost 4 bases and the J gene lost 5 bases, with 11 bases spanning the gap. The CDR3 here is CASSYHLGETQYF. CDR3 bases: TGTGCCAGCAGCTACCACTTGGGGGAGACCCAGTACTTC.

As DNA, the CDR3 is TGTGCCAGCTCACCTTGGGACGCTCGGAGTTCGCAAGAGACCCAGTACTTC. Its translation: CASSPWDARSSQETQYF. The V gene is TRBV18, the J gene TRBJ2-5, with D perhaps being TRBD1 or TRBD2 (5 bases each). This CDR3 has 17 amino acids. Trimming pared 3 bases from V and 2 bases from J, leaving 19 bases between. CDR1 and CDR2 from the germline V gene are KGHSH and LQKENI. Full variable domain (missing parts from reference TRBV18 and TRBJ2-5): NAGVMQNPRHLVRRRGQEARLRCSPMKGHSHVYWYRQLPEEGLKFMVYLQKENIIDESGMPKERFSAEFPKEGPSILRIQQVVRGDSAAYFCASSPWDARSSQETQYFGPGTRLLVL.

The DNA of the CDR3 is TGTGCCAGCAGCGTAGACGGAACTAGCACAGATACGCAGTATTTT. It translates to CASSVDGTSTDTQYF. The chain joins TRBV9 to TRBJ2-3, with D hard to call. Germline lookup yields CDR1 SGDLS and CDR2 YYNGEE. The CDR3 is 15 residues long. V lost 0 bases and J 0 bases, leaving 8 bases between the germline ends.

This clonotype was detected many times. The DNA for the CDR3 is TGTGCCAGCAGCCCTGTGACAGGGGTCAATGAGCAGTTCTTC. Its translation: CASSPVTGVNEQFF. The chain recombines TRBV28 with TRBJ2-1; 8 nucleotides line up with TRBD1. The CDR3 has 14 amino acids. V lost 6 bases and J lost 6; bases outside the gene matches: 7. Germline CDR1 is MDHEN and CDR2 is SYDVKM.

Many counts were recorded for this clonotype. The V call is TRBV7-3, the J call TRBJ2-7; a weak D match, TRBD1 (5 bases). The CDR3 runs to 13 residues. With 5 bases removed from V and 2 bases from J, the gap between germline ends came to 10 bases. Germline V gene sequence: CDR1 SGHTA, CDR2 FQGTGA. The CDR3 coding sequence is TGTGCCAGCAGCCAGGACATTGCCTACGAGCAGTACTTC. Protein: CASSQDIAYEQYF.

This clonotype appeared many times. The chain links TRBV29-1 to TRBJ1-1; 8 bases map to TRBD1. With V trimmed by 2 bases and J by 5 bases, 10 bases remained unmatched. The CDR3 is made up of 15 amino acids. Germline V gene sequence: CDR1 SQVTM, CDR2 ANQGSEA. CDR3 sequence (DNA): TGCAGCGTTGAACGTTTTCAGGGGGCTGTGACTGAAGCTTTCTTT. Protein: CSVERFQGAVTEAFF.

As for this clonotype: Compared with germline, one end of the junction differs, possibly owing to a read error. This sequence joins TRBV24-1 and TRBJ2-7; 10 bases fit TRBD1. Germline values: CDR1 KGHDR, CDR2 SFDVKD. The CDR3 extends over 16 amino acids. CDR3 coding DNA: TGTGTCACCAGTGATTCGGGGACAGGGGCGTCCTACGAGCAGTACTTC. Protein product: CVTSDSGTGASYEQYF.

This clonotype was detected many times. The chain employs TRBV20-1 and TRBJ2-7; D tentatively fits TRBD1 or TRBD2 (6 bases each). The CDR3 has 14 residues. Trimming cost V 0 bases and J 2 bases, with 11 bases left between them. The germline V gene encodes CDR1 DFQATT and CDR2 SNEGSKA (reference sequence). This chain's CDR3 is CSARDMRGAYEQYF. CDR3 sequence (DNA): TGCAGTGCTAGAGATATGAGGGGGGCCTACGAGCAGTACTTC.

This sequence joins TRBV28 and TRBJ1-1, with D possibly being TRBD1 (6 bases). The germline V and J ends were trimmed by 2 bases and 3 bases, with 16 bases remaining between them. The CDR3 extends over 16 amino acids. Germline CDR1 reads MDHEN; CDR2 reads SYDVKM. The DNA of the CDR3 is TGTGCCAGCAGTTTACTCAGGGGCTGGGGGGACACTGAAGCTTTCTTT. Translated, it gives CASSLLRGWGDTEAFF.

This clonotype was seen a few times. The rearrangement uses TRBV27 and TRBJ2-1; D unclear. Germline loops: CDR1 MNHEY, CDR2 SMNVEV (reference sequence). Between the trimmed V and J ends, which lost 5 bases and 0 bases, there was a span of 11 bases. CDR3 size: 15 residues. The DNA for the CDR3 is TGTGCCAGCAGTGTCGACCCGCTCTCCTACAATGAGCAGTTCTTC. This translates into CASSVDPLSYNEQFF.

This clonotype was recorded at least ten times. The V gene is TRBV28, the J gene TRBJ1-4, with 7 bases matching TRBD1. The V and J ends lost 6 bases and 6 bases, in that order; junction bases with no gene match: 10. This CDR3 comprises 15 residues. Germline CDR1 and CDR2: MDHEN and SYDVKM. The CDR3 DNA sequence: TGTGCCAGCAGCACCCGGGACAGCGTTTATGAAAAACTGTTTTTT. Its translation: CASSTRDSVYEKLFF. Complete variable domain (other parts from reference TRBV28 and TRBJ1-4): DVKVTQSSRYLVKRTGEKVFLECVQDMDHENMFWYRQDPGLGLRLIYFSYDVKMKEKGDIPEGYSVSREKKERFSLILESASTNQTSMYLCASSTRDSVYEKLFFGSGTQLSVL.

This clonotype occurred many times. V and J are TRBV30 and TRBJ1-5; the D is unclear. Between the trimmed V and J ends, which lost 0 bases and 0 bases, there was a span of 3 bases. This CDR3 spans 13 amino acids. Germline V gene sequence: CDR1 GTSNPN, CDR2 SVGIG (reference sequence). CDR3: CAWSVASNQPQHF. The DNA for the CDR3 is TGTGCCTGGAGTGTCGCTAGCAATCAGCCCCAGCATTTT.

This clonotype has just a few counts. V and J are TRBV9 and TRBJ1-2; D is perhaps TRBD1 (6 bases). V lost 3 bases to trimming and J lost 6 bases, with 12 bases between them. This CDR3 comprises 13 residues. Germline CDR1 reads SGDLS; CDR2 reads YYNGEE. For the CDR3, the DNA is TGTGCCAGCAGCGCACAGGGCGGCGATGGCTACACCTTC. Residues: CASSAQGGDGYTF. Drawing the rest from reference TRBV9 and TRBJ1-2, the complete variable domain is DSGVTQTPKHLITATGQRVTLRCSPRSGDLSVYWYQQSLDQGLQFLIQYYNGEERAKGNILERFSAQQFPDLHSELNLSSLELGDSALYFCASSAQGGDGYTFGSGTRLTVV.

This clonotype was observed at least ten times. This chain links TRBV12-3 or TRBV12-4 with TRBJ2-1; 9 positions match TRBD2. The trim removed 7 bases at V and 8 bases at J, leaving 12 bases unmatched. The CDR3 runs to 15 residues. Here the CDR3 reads CASTPRGTSWHEQFF. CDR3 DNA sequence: TGTGCCAGCACCCCACGAGGGACTAGCTGGCATGAGCAGTTCTTC.

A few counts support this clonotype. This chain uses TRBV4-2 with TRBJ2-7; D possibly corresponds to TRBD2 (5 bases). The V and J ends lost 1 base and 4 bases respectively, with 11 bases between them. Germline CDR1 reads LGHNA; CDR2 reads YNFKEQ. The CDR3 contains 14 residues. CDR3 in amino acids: CASSQVGTSYEQYF. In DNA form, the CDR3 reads TGTGCCAGCAGCCAAGTGGGAACTAGTTACGAGCAGTACTTC.